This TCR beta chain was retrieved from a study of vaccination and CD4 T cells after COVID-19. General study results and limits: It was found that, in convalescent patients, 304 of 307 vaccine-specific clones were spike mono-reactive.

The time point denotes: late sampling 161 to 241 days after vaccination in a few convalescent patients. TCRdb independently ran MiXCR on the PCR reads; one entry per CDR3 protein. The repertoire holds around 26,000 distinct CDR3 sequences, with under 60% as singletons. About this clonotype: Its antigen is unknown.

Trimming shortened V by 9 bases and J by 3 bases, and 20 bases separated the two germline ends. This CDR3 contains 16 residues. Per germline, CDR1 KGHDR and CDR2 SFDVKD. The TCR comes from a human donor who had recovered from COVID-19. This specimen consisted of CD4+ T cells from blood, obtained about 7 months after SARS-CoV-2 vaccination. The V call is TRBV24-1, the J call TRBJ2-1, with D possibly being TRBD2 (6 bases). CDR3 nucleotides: TGTGCCACCCAACTGGAGGGCCGGTTCAGCTACAATGAGCAGTTCTTC. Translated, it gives CATQLEGRFSYNEQFF.